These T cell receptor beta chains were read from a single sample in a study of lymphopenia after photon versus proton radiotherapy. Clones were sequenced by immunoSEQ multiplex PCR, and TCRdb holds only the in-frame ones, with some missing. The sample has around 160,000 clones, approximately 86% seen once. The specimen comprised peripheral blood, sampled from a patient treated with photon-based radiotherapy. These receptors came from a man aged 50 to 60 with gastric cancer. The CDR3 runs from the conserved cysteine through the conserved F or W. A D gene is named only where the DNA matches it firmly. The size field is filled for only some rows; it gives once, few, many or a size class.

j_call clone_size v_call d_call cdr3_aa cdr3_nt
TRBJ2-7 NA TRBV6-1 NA CASSDWTVAYEQYF TGTGCCAGCAGTGACTGGACAGTCGCCTACGAGCAGTACTTC
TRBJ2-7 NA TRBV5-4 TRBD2 CASSPTSGSTYEQYF TGTGCCAGCAGCCCAACTAGCGGGAGCACCTACGAGCAGTACTTC
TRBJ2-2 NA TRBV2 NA CASRPTSPGELFF TGTGCCAGCAGGCCGACTAGTCCCGGGGAGCTGTTTTTT
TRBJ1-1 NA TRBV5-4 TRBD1 CASSLSRDRGRGGAEAFF TGTGCCAGCAGCTTGTCCCGGGACAGAGGTAGGGGAGGGGCTGAAGCTTTCTTT
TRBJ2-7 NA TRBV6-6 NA CASSSPPGGRYEQYF TGTGCCAGCAGTTCGCCTCCAGGGGGGAGATACGAGCAGTACTTC
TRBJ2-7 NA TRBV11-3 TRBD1 CASSLQGSEQYF TGTGCCAGCAGCCTACAGGGGAGCGAGCAGTACTTC
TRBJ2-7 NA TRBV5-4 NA CASSFNSYEQYF TGTGCCAGCAGCTTTAACTCCTACGAGCAGTACTTC
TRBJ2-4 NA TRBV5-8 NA CATRTKNIQYF TGTGCCACCCGGACCAAAAACATTCAGTACTTC
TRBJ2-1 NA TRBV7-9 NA CASSLAGSSYNEQFF TGTGCCAGCAGCTTGGCGGGGAGCTCCTACAATGAGCAGTTCTTC
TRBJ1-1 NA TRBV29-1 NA CSVPKGGTEAFF TGCAGCGTGCCGAAGGGGGGCACTGAAGCTTTCTTT
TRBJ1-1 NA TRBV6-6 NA CASGIGMNTEAFF TGTGCCAGCGGGATCGGTATGAACACTGAAGCTTTCTTT
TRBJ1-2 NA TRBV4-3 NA CASSQGYGYTF TGCGCCAGCAGCCAAGGTTATGGCTACACCTTC
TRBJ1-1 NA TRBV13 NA CASSAGVRTEAFF TGTGCCAGCAGCGCCGGGGTACGTACTGAAGCTTTCTTT
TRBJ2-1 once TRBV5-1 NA CASSLVSSHDEQFF TGCGCCAGCAGCTTGGTATCCAGTCACGATGAGCAGTTCTTC
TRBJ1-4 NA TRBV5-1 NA CASSSNDPYLNEKLFF TGCGCCAGCAGCTCCAACGACCCTTACCTTAATGAAAAACTGTTTTTT
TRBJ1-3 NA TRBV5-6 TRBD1 CASSPRTGTGNTIYF TGTGCCAGCAGCCCTCGGACAGGGACTGGAAACACCATATATTTT
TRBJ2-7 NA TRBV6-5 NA CASMVPAAGSYEQYF TGTGCCAGCATGGTCCCGGCAGCCGGCTCCTACGAGCAGTACTTC
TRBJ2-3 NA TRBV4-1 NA CASSQEGGGTDTQYF TGCGCCAGCAGCCAAGAGGGGGGTGGCACAGATACGCAGTATTTT
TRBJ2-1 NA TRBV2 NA CASSERLYNEQFF TGTGCCAGCAGTGAGAGGCTATACAATGAGCAGTTCTTC
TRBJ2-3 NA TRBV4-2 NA CASSQERERTQYF TGTGCCAGCAGCCAAGAAAGGGAGCGTACGCAGTATTTT
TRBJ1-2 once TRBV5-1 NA CASSLQGENYGYTF TGCGCCAGCAGCTTACAGGGAGAGAACTATGGCTACACCTTC
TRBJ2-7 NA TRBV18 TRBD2 CASSPGLAELYEQYF TGTGCCAGCTCACCTGGACTAGCGGAACTCTACGAGCAGTACTTC
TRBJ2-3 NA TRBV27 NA CASSAGLSTDTQYF TGTGCCAGCAGTGCGGGACTCTCCACAGATACGCAGTATTTT
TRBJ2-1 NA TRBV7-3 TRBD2 CASSLTSGTYNEQFF TGTGCCAGCAGCTTGACTAGCGGGACCTACAATGAGCAGTTCTTC
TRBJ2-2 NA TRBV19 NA CASSIRFYGELFF TGTGCCAGTAGTATCCGGTTTTACGGGGAGCTGTTTTTT
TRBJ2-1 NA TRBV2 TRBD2 CAIVPGTSINEQFF TGTGCCATCGTCCCCGGGACTAGCATAAATGAGCAGTTCTTC
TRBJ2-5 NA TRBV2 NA CASSPGTSETQYF TGTGCCAGCAGTCCTGGCACTAGCGAGACCCAGTACTTC
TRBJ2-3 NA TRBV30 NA CAWSPKTGSTDTQYF TGTGCCTGGAGCCCCAAGACCGGGAGCACAGATACGCAGTATTTT
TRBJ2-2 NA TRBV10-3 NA CAISENTDTGELFF TGTGCCATCAGTGAGAACACTGACACCGGGGAGCTGTTTTTT
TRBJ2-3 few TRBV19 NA CASSPELGPYTDTQYF TGTGCCAGTAGCCCTGAACTAGGTCCCTACACAGATACGCAGTATTTT
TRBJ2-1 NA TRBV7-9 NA CASSSPRRAATGEQFF TGTGCCAGCAGCTCCCCCAGAAGAGCGGCAACGGGTGAGCAGTTCTTC
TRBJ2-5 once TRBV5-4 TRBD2 CASSLAGGRAAETQYF TGTGCCAGCAGCTTGGCCGGCGGGAGGGCCGCGGAGACCCAGTACTTC
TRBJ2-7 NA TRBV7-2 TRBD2 CASSPAGTSDYEQYF TGTGCCAGCAGTCCGGCCGGGACTAGCGACTACGAGCAGTACTTC
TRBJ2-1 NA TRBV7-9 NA CASSLERGSGAPNEQFF TGTGCCAGCAGCTTAGAACGCGGTAGCGGTGCTCCCAATGAGCAGTTCTTC
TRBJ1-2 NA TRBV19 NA CASSWSAPNYGCTF TGTGCCAGTAGCTGGTCGGCCCCTAACTATGGCTGCACCTTC
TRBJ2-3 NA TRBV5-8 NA CASSFSVSYPDTQYF TGTGCCAGCAGCTTTTCAGTCTCATACCCAGATACGCAGTATTTT
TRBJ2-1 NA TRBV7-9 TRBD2 CASTRPGGYEQFF TGTGCCAGCACCCGACCGGGAGGGTATGAGCAGTTCTTC
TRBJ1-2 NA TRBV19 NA CASSISRGTNYGYTF TGTGCCAGTAGTATATCGAGAGGTACTAACTATGGCTACACCTTC
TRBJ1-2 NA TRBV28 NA CASSTQGRGGYTF TGTGCCAGCAGCACGCAGGGGCGCGGGGGCTACACCTTC
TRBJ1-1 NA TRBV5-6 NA CASSLGQTMNTEAFF TGTGCCAGCAGCTTGGGACAGACCATGAACACTGAAGCTTTCTTT
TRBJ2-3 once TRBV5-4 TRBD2 CASSSSGSWARDTQYF TGTGCCAGCAGCTCTAGCGGGAGTTGGGCCCGAGATACGCAGTATTTT
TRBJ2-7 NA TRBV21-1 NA CASNPGQGYNEQYF TGTGCCAGCAACCCGGGACAGGGGTATAACGAGCAGTACTTC
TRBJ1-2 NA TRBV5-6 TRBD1 CASSSDREGGYTF TGTGCCAGCAGCTCGGACAGGGAAGGGGGCTACACCTTC
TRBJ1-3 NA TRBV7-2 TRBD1 CASSLALQGASGNTIYF TGTGCCAGCAGCTTAGCATTACAGGGGGCTAGCGGAAACACCATATATTTT
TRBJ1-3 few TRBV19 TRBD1 CASTDRGVGNTIYF TGTGCCAGTACCGACAGGGGAGTTGGAAACACCATATATTTT
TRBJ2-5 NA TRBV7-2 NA CASSPYQETQYF TGTGCCAGCAGCCCCTATCAAGAGACCCAGTACTTC
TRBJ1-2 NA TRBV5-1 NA CASSLTDSAGSGYTF TGCGCCAGCAGCTTGACCGACAGCGCGGGAAGTGGCTACACCTTC
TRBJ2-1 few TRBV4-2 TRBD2 CASSQAGLAGLGDEQFF TGTGCCAGCAGCCAAGCGGGACTAGCGGGACTAGGGGATGAGCAGTTCTTC
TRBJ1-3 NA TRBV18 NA CASSPPARAGNTIYF TGTGCCAGCTCACCACCAGCCAGGGCTGGAAACACCATATATTTT
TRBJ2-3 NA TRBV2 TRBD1 CASSEGQGQGDGDTQYF TGTGCCAGCAGTGAGGGTCAGGGACAGGGGGACGGAGATACGCAGTATTTT
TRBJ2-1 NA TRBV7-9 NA CASSHGRITYNEQFF TGTGCCAGCAGCCACGGGAGAATCACCTACAATGAGCAGTTCTTC
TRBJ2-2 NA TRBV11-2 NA CASSLEGGKNTGELFF TGTGCCAGCAGCTTAGAGGGCGGGAAGAACACCGGGGAGCTGTTTTTT